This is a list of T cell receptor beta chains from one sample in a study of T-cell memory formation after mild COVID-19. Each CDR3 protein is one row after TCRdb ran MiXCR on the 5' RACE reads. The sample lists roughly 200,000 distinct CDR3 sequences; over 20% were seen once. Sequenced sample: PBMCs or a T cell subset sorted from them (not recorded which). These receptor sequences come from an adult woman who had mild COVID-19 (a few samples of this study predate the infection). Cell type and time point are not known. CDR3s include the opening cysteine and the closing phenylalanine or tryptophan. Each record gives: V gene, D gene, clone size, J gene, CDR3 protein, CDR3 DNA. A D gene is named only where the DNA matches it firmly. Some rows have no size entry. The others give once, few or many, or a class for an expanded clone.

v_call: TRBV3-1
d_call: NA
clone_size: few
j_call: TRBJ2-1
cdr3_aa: CASSRGNRNRVGDEQFF
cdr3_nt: TGTGCCAGCAGCCGCGGGAATCGGAACAGGGTTGGTGATGAGCAGTTCTTC

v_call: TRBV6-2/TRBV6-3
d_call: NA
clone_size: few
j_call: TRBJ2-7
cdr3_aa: CARLGSSYEQYF
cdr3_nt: TGTGCCAGACTAGGGAGCTCCTACGAGCAGTACTTC

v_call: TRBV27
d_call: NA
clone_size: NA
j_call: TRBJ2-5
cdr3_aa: CASRRTEETQYF
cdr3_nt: TGTGCCAGCAGACGGACAGAAGAGACCCAGTACTTC

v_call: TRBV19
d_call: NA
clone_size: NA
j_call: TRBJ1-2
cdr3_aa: CASSFEGFSYGYTF
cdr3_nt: TGTGCCAGTAGTTTTGAGGGTTTTTCCTATGGCTACACCTTC

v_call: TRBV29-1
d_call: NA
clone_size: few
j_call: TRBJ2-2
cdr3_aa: CSVEVDSLNTGELFF
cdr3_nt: TGCAGCGTTGAAGTCGACAGCCTGAACACCGGGGAGCTGTTTTTT

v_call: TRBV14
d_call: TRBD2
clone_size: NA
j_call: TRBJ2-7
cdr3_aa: CASSQRTSGRAYEQYF
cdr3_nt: TGTGCCAGCAGCCAGCGGACTAGCGGGAGGGCCTACGAGCAGTACTTC

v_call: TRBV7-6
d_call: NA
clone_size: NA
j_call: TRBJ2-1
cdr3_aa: CASSLQSGENNEQFF
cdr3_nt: TGTGCCAGCAGCTTACAGAGCGGAGAAAACAATGAGCAGTTCTTC

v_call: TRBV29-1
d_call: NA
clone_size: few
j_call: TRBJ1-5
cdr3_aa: CSVATGFAQPQHF
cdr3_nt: TGCAGCGTTGCTACAGGGTTCGCTCAGCCCCAGCATTTT

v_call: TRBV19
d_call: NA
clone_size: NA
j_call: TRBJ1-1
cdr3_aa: CASSMGGNTEAFF
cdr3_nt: TGTGCCAGTAGCATGGGGGGGAACACTGAAGCTTTCTTT

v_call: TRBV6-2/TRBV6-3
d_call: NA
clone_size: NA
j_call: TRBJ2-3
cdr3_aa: CASSSRWEADTQYF
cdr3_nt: TGTGCCAGCAGTTCGAGGTGGGAGGCAGATACGCAGTATTTT

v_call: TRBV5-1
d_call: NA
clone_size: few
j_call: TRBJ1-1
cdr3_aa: CASSLEGGLSNTEAFF
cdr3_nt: TGCGCCAGCAGCTTGGAGGGGGGCCTATCGAACACTGAAGCTTTCTTT

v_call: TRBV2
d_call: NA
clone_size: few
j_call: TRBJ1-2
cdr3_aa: CASFGRSYGYTF
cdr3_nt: TGTGCCAGCTTCGGAAGGAGCTATGGCTACACCTTC

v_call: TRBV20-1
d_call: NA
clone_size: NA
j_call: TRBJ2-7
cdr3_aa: CSAWTESAYEQYF
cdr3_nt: TGCAGTGCTTGGACAGAATCAGCCTACGAGCAGTACTTC

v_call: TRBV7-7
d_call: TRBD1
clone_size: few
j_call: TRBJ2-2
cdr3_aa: CASSPYLQGAFNTGELFF
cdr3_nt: TGTGCCAGCAGCCCATACTTACAGGGGGCGTTCAACACCGGGGAGCTGTTTTTT

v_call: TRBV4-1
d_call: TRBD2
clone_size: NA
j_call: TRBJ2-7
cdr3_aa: CASSQDEGSGAVEQYF
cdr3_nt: TGCGCCAGCAGCCAAGATGAGGGTAGCGGGGCGGTCGAGCAGTACTTC

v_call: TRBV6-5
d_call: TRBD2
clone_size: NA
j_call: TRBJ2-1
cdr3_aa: CASSPGTSWNEQFF
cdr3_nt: TGTGCCAGCAGCCCCGGGACTAGCTGGAATGAGCAGTTCTTC

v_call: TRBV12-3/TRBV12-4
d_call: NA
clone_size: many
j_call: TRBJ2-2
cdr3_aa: CASSPGTGELFF
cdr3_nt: TGTGCCAGCAGCCCGGGGACCGGGGAGCTGTTTTTT

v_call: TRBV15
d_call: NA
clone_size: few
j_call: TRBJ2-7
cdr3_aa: CATSRDGGPYEQYF
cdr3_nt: TGTGCCACCAGCAGAGACGGAGGACCCTACGAGCAGTACTTC

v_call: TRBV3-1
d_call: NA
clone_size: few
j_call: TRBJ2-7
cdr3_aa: CASSTGTQSYEQYF
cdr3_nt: TGTGCCAGCAGCACCGGGACCCAATCCTACGAGCAGTACTTC

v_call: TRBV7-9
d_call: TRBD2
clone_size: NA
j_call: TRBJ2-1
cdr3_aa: CASSSPSGGHLFSYYNEQFF
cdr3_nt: TGTGCCAGCAGTTCCCCAAGCGGGGGCCACCTATTTAGCTACTACAATGAGCAGTTCTTC

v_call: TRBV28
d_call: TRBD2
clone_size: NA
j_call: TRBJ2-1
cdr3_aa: CASTFGLAGGPDNEQFF
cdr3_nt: TGTGCCAGCACCTTCGGACTAGCGGGAGGGCCGGACAATGAGCAGTTCTTC

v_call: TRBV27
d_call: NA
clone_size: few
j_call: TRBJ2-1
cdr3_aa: CASSFQSYLNPYNEQFF
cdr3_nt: TGTGCCAGCAGTTTTCAAAGTTATCTGAATCCCTACAATGAGCAGTTCTTC

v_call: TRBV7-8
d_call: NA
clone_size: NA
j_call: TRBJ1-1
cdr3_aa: CASSPDRVRGSEAFF
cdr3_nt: TGTGCCAGCAGCCCTGATCGGGTAAGGGGAAGTGAAGCTTTCTTT